These 12 T cell receptor beta chains were all obtained from the same sample, sequenced in a study of T-cell reconstitution after alpha-beta-depleted transplantation in children. Preparing the TCRbeta library involved the use of unique molecular identifiers. TCRdb fed the PCR reads into MiXCR, producing one record per CDR3 protein. This table has almost 250,000 distinct CDR3 sequences, about 26% appearing once. Here the sequenced sample was PBMCs, taken before TCRalphabeta/CD19-depleted stem cell transplant. The receptors originated from a girl aged 2-10 years with Fanconi anemia, due to receive a stem cell transplant.

The chain uses TRBV28 and TRBJ2-7; D perhaps matches TRBD2 (6 bases). Trimming took off 6 bases at V and 3 bases at J, with 15 bases between the two ends. The CDR3 totals 14 residues. Germline CDR1 and CDR2: MDHEN and SYDVKM. The chain's CDR3 is CASRTLGTFYEQYF. In DNA form, the CDR3 reads TGTGCCAGCAGAACCCTCGGGACTTTCTACGAGCAGTACTTC.

This clonotype was recorded many times. The CDR3: CASSTPAGFWGYTF. CDR3 bases: TGTGCCAGCAGCACGCCGGCCGGCTTTTGGGGCTACACCTTC. The chain has TRBV7-2 and TRBJ1-2; D uncertain. The germline V and J ends were trimmed by 5 bases and 8 bases, with 18 bases remaining between them. Germline CDR1 and CDR2: SGHTA and FQGNSA. There are 14 residues in the CDR3.

The chain has TRBV7-9 and TRBJ2-5, with 11 bases that match TRBD2. Germline loops: CDR1 SEHNR, CDR2 FQNEAQ (reference sequence). V dropped 5 bases and J dropped 4; count of bases not matched to a gene: 6. The CDR3 spans 15 residues. The CDR3 DNA sequence: TGTGCCAGCAGCCCAGATAGCGGGAGGGTAGAGACCCAGTACTTC. Translating it yields CASSPDSGRVETQYF.

This clonotype was counted ten times or more. This sequence joins TRBV29-1 and TRBJ1-1; unclear D gene. The CDR3 spans 13 residues. V shed 1 base and J shed 1 base, with 7 bases lying between them. Germline CDR1 and CDR2: SQVTM and ANQGSEA. CDR3: CSVEGGWNTEAFF. The DNA of the CDR3 is TGCAGCGTTGAAGGGGGTTGGAACACTGAAGCTTTCTTT.

In this sample, this clonotype turned up many times. The chain has TRBV21-1 and TRBJ2-2; TRBD1, the D gene given by the table, was not confirmed from the DNA. TRBV21-1 is flagged as a pseudogene. CDR3 size: 17 residues. The DNA for the CDR3 is TGTGCCAGCCGCACCAAACAGGGTCCTACCCTCACCGGGGAGCTGTTTTTT. Amino acids: CASRTKQGPTLTGELFF.

This rearrangement joins TRBV30 to TRBJ1-1; D not certain. Trimming stripped 0 bases from V and 1 base from J, with 6 bases between. Germline V CDR1 and CDR2: GTSNPN, SVGIG (reference sequence). There are 13 residues in the CDR3. CDR3 protein: CAWSVIGNTEAFF. The CDR3 bases are TGTGCCTGGAGTGTAATAGGGAACACTGAAGCTTTCTTT.

The chain uses TRBV21-1 and TRBJ2-7; the table's D call of TRBD1 was not tested on the DNA. TRBV21-1 is termed a pseudogene. This CDR3 is built from 13 residues. The chain's CDR3 is CASSNWGTYEQYF. DNA of the CDR3: TGTGCCAGCAGCAACTGGGGGACCTACGAGCAGTACTTC.

This rearrangement joins TRBV24-1 to TRBJ1-1, with 8 bases lining up with TRBD1. CDR1 and CDR2 from the germline V gene are KGHDR and SFDVKD. Trimming at V came to 5 bases and at J to 1 base, leaving 5 bases not matched to a gene. This CDR3 is built from 15 residues. The CDR3 protein is CATSGTGSQNTEAFF. DNA for the CDR3: TGTGCCACCAGTGGGACAGGGTCCCAGAACACTGAAGCTTTCTTT.

In this sample, this clonotype turned up many times. The V and J genes are TRBV20-1 and TRBJ2-3, with TRBD2 matching over 7 bases. V lost 3 bases to trimming and J lost 0 bases; unmatched junction nucleotides: 15. The CDR3 sequence is 18 residues long. Germline loops: CDR1 DFQATT, CDR2 SNEGSKA (reference sequence). The CDR3 loop is CSASAVAGTFSSTDTQYF. The CDR3, as DNA: TGCAGTGCTAGTGCTGTAGCGGGCACTTTCTCTAGCACAGATACGCAGTATTTT.

In this sample, this clonotype turned up a few times. The gene calls are TRBV4-2 and TRBJ2-1, with D maybe TRBD2 (5 bases). Germline assignment: CDR1 LGHNA and CDR2 YNFKEQ. V was shortened by 1 base and J by 6 bases, with 7 bases between the two germline ends. CDR3 size: 13 residues. The CDR3 is CASSQVGLNEQFF. DNA for the CDR3: TGTGCCAGCAGCCAAGTAGGACTCAATGAGCAGTTCTTC.

This chain uses TRBV20-1 with TRBJ2-5; TRBD2 matches 8 bases. The CDR3 totals 11 residues. CDR1 is DFQATT, CDR2 SNEGSKA, per germline (reference sequence). CDR3 bases: TGCAGAGCGGGGGTGATAGAGACCCAGTACTTC. Its protein is CRAGVIETQYF.

This clonotype was observed a few times. The chain carries TRBV7-6 and TRBJ2-5; tentative D call: TRBD2 (6 bases). The CDR3 loop spans 16 amino acids. Trimming shortened V by 1 base and J by 2 bases, and 14 bases separated the two germline ends. CDR1 and CDR2 from the germline V gene are SGHVS and FNYEAQ. The CDR3 coding sequence is TGTGCCAGCAGCTTAGTCTGGAGGGGAAGACAAGAGACCCAGTACTTC. Protein sequence: CASSLVWRGRQETQYF.